This TCR beta chain emerged from a study of T cell responses to AZD1222 COVID-19 vaccine. General study points: Among AZD1222 vaccinees, only six or seven were seropositive at baseline.

TCRdb keeps only in-frame clones here, not all; method: immunoSEQ multiplex PCR. The sample consists of 85,000 to 100,000 clones, around nine tenths of them appearing once. CDR3 size: 15 residues. Between the trimmed V and J ends, which lost 0 bases and 1 base, there was a span of 12 bases. Germline loops: CDR1 SQVTM, CDR2 ANQGSEA. Notes on this clone: The antigen remains undetermined.

The V gene is TRBV29-1, the J gene TRBJ1-1, with a weak D call TRBD1 (5 bases). The sequencing here drew on peripheral blood, taken on day 0 of AZD1222 vaccination. The source is an adult in good health. The CDR3 spells CSVEEVGEGNTEAFF. The CDR3 DNA reads as TGCAGCGTTGAAGAAGTGGGGGAAGGGAACACTGAAGCTTTCTTT.